These 8 T cell receptor beta chains came from one sample sequenced in a study of blood T cell repertoires in COVID-19. TCRdb's table, derived via immunoSEQ multiplex PCR, lists solely in-frame clones and lacks some. Here the sample spans tens of thousands of clones, approximately 85% being singletons. Sequencing used peripheral blood. All receptors derive from a human donor in a cohort sampled during active COVID-19.

This clone showed up just once. J is TRBJ2-1 and V is TRBV6-5, with TRBD1 matching over 8 bases. Looked up from germline, CDR1 is MNHEY and CDR2 is SVGAGI. With V trimmed by 0 bases and J by 5 bases, 6 bases remained unmatched. The CDR3 length is 16 residues. CDR3 amino acids: CASSYSPDRVHNEQFF. The CDR3, as DNA: TGTGCCAGCAGTTACTCACCGGACAGGGTCCACAATGAGCAGTTCTTC.

The rearrangement links TRBV5-1 to TRBJ1-4; perhaps TRBD1 as D (5 bases). This CDR3 has 15 residues. CDR1 SGHRS and CDR2 YFSETQ come from the germline V gene. V was cut by 1 base and J by 4 bases, with 11 bases left in between. The CDR3 sequence is CASSLYGAGNEKLFF. In DNA, the CDR3 is TGCGCCAGCAGCTTGTATGGGGCTGGTAATGAAAAACTGTTTTTT.

This clone has a handful of counts. CDR3 in DNA: TGTGCCAGCAGTTATGCGGGGGGCGGCGTCAGAGATGGCTACACCTTC. It codes for CASSYAGGGVRDGYTF. The rearrangement uses TRBV6-2 or TRBV6-3 and TRBJ1-2; D possibly corresponds to TRBD1 (6 bases). The germline V gene encodes CDR1 MNHEY and CDR2 SVGEGT. Trimming took 3 bases from V and 6 from J, leaving 20 bases between them. This CDR3 contains 16 residues.

The V gene is TRBV29-1, the J gene TRBJ2-7; tentatively, D is TRBD1 (8 bases). This CDR3 has 14 amino acids. Germline V CDR1 and CDR2: SQVTM, ANQGSEA. The V and J ends lost 7 bases and 0 bases respectively, with 16 bases between them. Written as DNA, the CDR3 is TGCAGCGCCTCACAGGGGGGGGACTCCTACGAGCAGTACTTC. This codes for CSASQGGDSYEQYF.

The J gene is TRBJ1-6, the V gene TRBV5-6; D is possibly TRBD1 (5 bases). V shed 3 bases and J shed 11 bases, with 18 bases lying between them. Germline V gene sequence: CDR1 SGHDT, CDR2 YYEEEE. This CDR3 is built from 15 residues. Here the CDR3 DNA reads TGTGCCAGCAGCTCCCCTGGGGGGGAGACGGCACCCCTCCACTTT. It codes for CASSSPGGETAPLHF. The complete variable domain, with remaining parts taken from reference TRBV5-6 and TRBJ1-6, reads DAGVTQSPTHLIKTRGQQVTLRCSPKSGHDTVSWYQQALGQGPQFIFQYYEEEERQRGNFPDRFSGHQFPNYSSELNVNALLLGDSALYLCASSSPGGETAPLHFGNGTRLTVT.

The J gene is TRBJ2-1, the V gene TRBV19; 8 bases line up with TRBD2. The ends lost 3 bases at V and 8 bases at J; junction bases unmatched: 12. Looked up from germline, CDR1 is LNHDA and CDR2 is SQIVND (reference sequence). The CDR3 consists of 16 residues. CDR3 in DNA: TGTGCCAGTAGTATGGGGAAAGGAGCGGGAGCGGATGAGCAGTTCTTC. Residues: CASSMGKGAGADEQFF.

The chain recombines TRBV5-4 with TRBJ2-2, with D perhaps matching TRBD2 (5 bases). CDR1 and CDR2 from the germline V gene are SGHNT and YYREEE (reference sequence). V lost 3 bases and J lost 2, with 17 bases in between. This CDR3 spans 17 amino acids. CDR3 sequence reads: CASSSSSLGPNTGELFF. The CDR3 bases are TGTGCCAGCAGCTCTTCCTCACTAGGTCCAAACACCGGGGAGCTGTTTTTT.

The chain couples TRBV5-1 to TRBJ1-3; unclear D gene. Germline loops: CDR1 SGHRS, CDR2 YFSETQ. With 0 bases removed from V and 2 bases from J, the gap between germline ends came to 18 bases. The CDR3 is 18 amino acids. The CDR3 loop reads CASSLDSGRKSPGNTIYF. The CDR3 DNA sequence: TGCGCCAGCAGCTTGGATTCGGGGAGAAAAAGTCCTGGAAACACCATATATTTT.